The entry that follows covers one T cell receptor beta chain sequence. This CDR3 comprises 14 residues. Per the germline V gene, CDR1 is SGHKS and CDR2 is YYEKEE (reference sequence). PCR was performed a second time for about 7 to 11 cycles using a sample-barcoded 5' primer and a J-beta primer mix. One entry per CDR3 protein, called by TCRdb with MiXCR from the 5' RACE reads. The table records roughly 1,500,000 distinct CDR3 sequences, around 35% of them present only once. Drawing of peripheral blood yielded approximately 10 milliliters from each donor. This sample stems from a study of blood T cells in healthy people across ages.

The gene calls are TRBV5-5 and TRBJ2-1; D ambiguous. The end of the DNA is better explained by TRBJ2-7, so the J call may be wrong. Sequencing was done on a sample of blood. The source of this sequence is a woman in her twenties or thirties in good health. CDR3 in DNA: TGTGCCAGCAGCTCACGGACCAGGTGCGTCGAGCAGTACTTC. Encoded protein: CASSSRTRCVEQYF.